Sequencing of this T cell receptor (beta chain) was carried out in a study of breast tumors, draining lymph nodes, adjacent tissues. Study findings and constraints: Most tumor T cells seemingly derive from lymph node, then expand in tumor. Luminal-like breast cancer showed significantly higher tumor–nontumor repertoire similarity than basal-like. Compared with lymph nodes, tumors were less diverse; compared with nontumor tissue, more. The lymph node origin of tumor T cells was framed as consistent with a hypothesis, not demonstrated.

The junction had 8 bases not matched to a gene; V was cut back by 2 bases and J by 8 bases. CDR3 length equals 14 residues. The germline CDR1 and CDR2 sequences are SGHRS and YFSETQ. With regard to this clonotype: No antigen is known for it.

TCRdb itself ran the multiplex PCR reads through MiXCR, one entry per CDR3 protein. This table holds approximately 45,000 distinct CDR3 sequences, under 30% found once. The V and J genes are TRBV5-1 and TRBJ1-1; TRBD1 agrees at 8 bases. The specimen sequenced was breast tumor tissue. The TCR originated in a female donor with breast cancer. Some clones in this sample may be carry-over from other donors' samples. For the CDR3, the DNA is TGCGCCAGCAGCTTTACAGGGGGATCCCCCGAAGCTTTCTTT. It translates to CASSFTGGSPEAFF.